The 22 T cell receptor beta chains below come from one sample, sequenced in a study of Graves' ophthalmopathy and Graves' hyperthyroidism. Researchers took RNA transcripts and amplified TCR beta CDR3 regions from them. In the first round, RT-PCR was carried out with HTBI primers, and a multiplex PCR formed the second round. TCRdb itself ran the multiplex PCR reads through MiXCR, one entry per CDR3 protein. The sample holds about 16,000 distinct CDR3 sequences, 46% seen once. Material for sequencing was peripheral blood. These receptors all stem from a middle-aged woman with stable Graves' hyperthyroidism.

The J gene is TRBJ1-4, the V gene TRBV6-5, with 10 bases lining up with TRBD1. The CDR3 extends over 14 amino acids. Germline V gene data show CDR1 as MNHEY and CDR2 as SVGAGI. The ends lost 7 bases at V and 8 bases at J; junction bases unmatched: 7. The CDR3 here is CASNQTGGQEKLFF. The CDR3 nucleotides are TGTGCCAGCAACCAGACAGGGGGCCAGGAAAAACTGTTTTTT.

With respect to this clonotype: As the CDR3 is not closed by the conserved phenylalanine or tryptophan, this likely results from a read error. The V call is TRBV29-1, the J call TRBJ1-3, with 7 nucleotides matching TRBD1. The CDR3 covers 15 residues. Losses at the gene ends were 4 bases for V and 0 bases for J; bases not matched to a gene: 6. Germline V gene lookup returns CDR1 SQVTM and CDR2 ANQGSEA. The CDR3 DNA is TGCAGCGTTGTATCGGACAGGCCCTCTGGAAACACCATATATTCT. This codes for CSVVSDRPSGNTIYS.

This clonotype was recorded at least ten times. The chain combines TRBV20-1 with TRBJ2-7; 13 bases are shared with TRBD2. Germline CDR1 is DFQATT and CDR2 is SNEGSKA (reference sequence). V lost 6 bases to trimming and J lost 4 bases; unmatched junction nucleotides: 9. This CDR3 contains 15 residues. CDR3 in DNA: TGCAGTGCGGAACTAGCGGGGGGGCGCAAGTACGAGCAGTACTTC. Protein: CSAELAGGRKYEQYF.

Many counts were recorded for this clonotype. The chain joins TRBV19 to TRBJ2-1; D may be TRBD1 or TRBD2 (6 bases each). Per germline, CDR1 LNHDA and CDR2 SQIVND (reference sequence). The CDR3 loop spans 15 amino acids. The V end lost 0 bases, the J end lost 7 bases, and 13 bases lay between the germline ends. CDR3 sequence: CASSIDPGARNEQFF. CDR3 nucleotides: TGTGCCAGTAGTATAGATCCGGGGGCGCGAAATGAGCAGTTCTTC.

The chain uses TRBV20-1 and TRBJ1-2; D not certain. Per germline, CDR1 DFQATT and CDR2 SNEGSKA (reference sequence). This CDR3 contains 12 residues. Trimming stripped 1 base from V and 3 bases from J, with 6 bases between. CDR3 sequence: CSARVVYYGYTF. As DNA, the CDR3 is TGCAGTGCTAGAGTAGTCTACTATGGCTACACCTTC.

The gene calls are TRBV7-9 and TRBJ2-7, with 9 positions matching TRBD1. The J call is in doubt because the DNA end fits TRBJ2-1 better. CDR3 length: 16 residues. From germline, CDR1 is SEHNR and CDR2 FQNEAQ (reference sequence). CDR3 coding DNA: TGTGCCAGCAGTCTACGTGGAGACAGGGGGTTTGATGAGCAGTTCTTC. Protein sequence: CASSLRGDRGFDEQFF.

This clonotype was recorded a few times. This rearrangement joins TRBV19 to TRBJ2-7, with TRBD2 identical over 12 bases. The CDR3 has 15 residues. Unmatched junction bases numbered 4, after V lost 1 base and J lost 6 bases. Per the germline V gene, CDR1 is LNHDA and CDR2 is SQIVND (reference sequence). CDR3 sequence: CASSIVTSGSIEQYF. In DNA, the CDR3 is TGTGCCAGTAGTATAGTGACTAGCGGGAGCATCGAGCAGTACTTC.

On this clonotype: This clone may be a read error of a much larger clone one base away. This chain connects TRBV20-1 to TRBJ2-3; 11 bases match TRBD2. This CDR3 comprises 16 residues. The germline gives CDR1 DFQATT, CDR2 SNEGSKA (reference sequence). V shed 0 bases and J 8 bases; nucleotides not matched to a gene: 10. DNA of the CDR3: TGCAGTGCTAGAGATGAACTAGCGGGAGACTCAGGTACGCAGTATTTT. The encoded protein is CSARDELAGDSGTQYF.

This clonotype was recorded a few times. CDR3 DNA: TGTGCCAGCAGGAAGGACTTGGGCCCCTTCTCCTACGAGCAGTACTTC. Translation gives CASRKDLGPFSYEQYF. The chain couples TRBV6-1 to TRBJ2-7, with D possibly TRBD2 on 5 matching bases. The germline CDR1 and CDR2 sequences are MNHNS and SASEGT. The CDR3 has 16 residues. Trimming stripped 6 bases from V and 0 bases from J, with 18 bases between.

The chain couples TRBV6-6 to TRBJ1-5; 9 nucleotides line up with TRBD1. J gave up 2 bases and V 4 bases, and 6 bases lay outside the gene matches. Germline values: CDR1 MNHNY, CDR2 SVGAGI (reference sequence). CDR3 length: 16 amino acids. This chain's CDR3 is CASSSPGQGGNQPQHF. Written as DNA, the CDR3 is TGTGCCAGCAGTTCACCGGGACAGGGAGGCAATCAGCCCCAGCATTTT.

The chain joins TRBV10-3 to TRBJ2-5; 9 bases match TRBD1. CDR3 length equals 14 residues. J was trimmed by 6 bases and V by 10 bases; bases with no gene match: 12. The germline V gene encodes CDR1 ENHRY and CDR2 SYGVKD. The CDR3 region is CATRRTGEFKTQYF. The CDR3 nucleotides read TGTGCCACGAGAAGGACAGGGGAATTCAAGACCCAGTACTTC.

This clonotype was seen at least ten times. V is TRBV20-1 and J is TRBJ2-1; a weak D match, TRBD1 (6 bases). This CDR3 is 14 amino acids long. Germline CDR1 DFQATT, CDR2 SNEGSKA (reference sequence). The V end lost 5 bases, the J end lost 3 bases, and 14 bases lay between the germline ends. CDR3 loop: CSALDRLGYNEQFF. The CDR3 DNA follows: TGCAGTGCTCTGGACAGATTGGGCTACAATGAGCAGTTCTTC.

Many counts were recorded for this clonotype. The chain is built from TRBV20-1 and TRBJ1-5; unclear D gene. The CDR3 has 16 amino acids. Germline-derived CDR1 and CDR2 are DFQATT and SNEGSKA (reference sequence). V lost 0 bases and J lost 4, with 16 bases in between. The CDR3 DNA reads TGCAGTGCTAGAGATTTCGCGGAAGTTGGTAATCAGCCCCAGCATTTT. Its translation is CSARDFAEVGNQPQHF.

The CDR3, as DNA: TGTGCCAGCAGCTTCGCCGGGGAGCAGTACTTC. This codes for CASSFAGEQYF. This chain joins TRBV7-8 and TRBJ2-7; no reliable D call. The CDR3 consists of 11 residues. Between the trimmed V and J ends, which lost 3 bases and 7 bases, there was a span of 7 bases. Germline V lookup: CDR1 SGHVS, CDR2 FQNEAQ.

Comments on this clonotype: A read error is possible here, since a much larger clone lies one base away. The chain has TRBV12-3 or TRBV12-4 and TRBJ2-7; TRBD1 might be the D (6 bases). Trimming shortened V by 5 bases and J by 5 bases, and 16 bases separated the two germline ends. The CDR3 is made up of 14 amino acids. The CDR3 DNA reads TGTGCCAGCAGTAGGACCGGGACAAGTGACGAGCAGTACTTC. This sequence encodes CASSRTGTSDEQYF.

This clonotype is classed as medium-sized. The rearrangement links TRBV2 to TRBJ1-5; 7 nucleotides line up with TRBD1. Trimming at V came to 6 bases and at J to 2 bases, leaving 7 bases not matched to a gene. The V gene's germline CDR1 is SNHLY and CDR2 FYNNEI. CDR3 length: 15 residues. In nucleotides, the CDR3 is TGTGCCAGCAGCCACAGGGGAGAGGGCAATCAGCCCCAGCATTTT. It encodes CASSHRGEGNQPQHF.

V is TRBV20-1 and J is TRBJ2-5, with TRBD2 identical over 9 bases. Germline-derived CDR1 and CDR2 are DFQATT and SNEGSKA (reference sequence). This CDR3 is 13 amino acids long. The junction had 2 bases not matched to a gene; V was cut back by 4 bases and J by 2 bases. The CDR3 is CSAMAGGQETQYF. The CDR3 coding sequence is TGCAGTGCTATGGCGGGGGGGCAAGAGACCCAGTACTTC.

This clonotype was detected many times. The V gene is TRBV7-9, the J gene TRBJ1-4; TRBD1 matches 10 bases. CDR1 and CDR2 from the germline V gene are SEHNR and FQNEAQ (reference sequence). The trim removed 6 bases at V and 9 bases at J, leaving 19 bases unmatched. The CDR3 spans 18 residues. CDR3 loop: CASSRASGQGSPGQKLFF. The CDR3 DNA reads as TGTGCCAGCAGTCGCGCCTCGGGACAGGGGTCCCCGGGTCAAAAACTGTTTTTT.

The chain links TRBV20-1 to TRBJ2-5; TRBD1 agrees at 10 bases. Looked up from germline, CDR1 is DFQATT and CDR2 is SNEGSKA (reference sequence). The CDR3 length is 14 residues. The J segment lost 4 bases and the V segment lost 6 bases, leaving 8 bases of the junction unmatched. CDR3 region: CSASARDRGETQYF. Here the CDR3 DNA reads TGCAGTGCATCGGCCCGGGACAGGGGAGAGACCCAGTACTTC.

Judged by abundance, this clonotype is medium-sized. The chain employs TRBV10-3 and TRBJ2-3; D gene unclear. V lost 2 bases to trimming and J lost 6 bases, with 6 bases between them. The CDR3 loop spans 12 amino acids. The germline V gene encodes CDR1 ENHRY and CDR2 SYGVKD. This CDR3 reads CAISETSDTQYF. The CDR3 DNA is TGTGCCATCAGTGAGACCTCGGATACGCAGTATTTT.

This clonotype qualifies as medium-sized. This chain uses TRBV10-3 with TRBJ1-1, with unresolved D. Germline CDR1 is ENHRY and CDR2 is SYGVKD. The V end lost 10 bases, the J end lost 2 bases, and 11 bases lay between the germline ends. CDR3 size: 12 residues. The CDR3 DNA is TGTGCCACGGGTGGATACAACACTGAAGCTTTCTTT. Translation: CATGGYNTEAFF.

In this sample, this clonotype turned up a few times. The rearrangement uses TRBV6-2 or TRBV6-3 and TRBJ2-1; a possible D gene is TRBD1 (6 bases). The CDR3 is 14 residues long. In germline, CDR1 is MNHEY, CDR2 SVGEGT. Trimming shortened V by 5 bases and J by 5 bases, and 13 bases separated the two germline ends. CDR3 sequence: CASSRDTENNEQFF. The CDR3 DNA sequence: TGTGCCAGCAGTCGGGACACGGAAAACAATGAGCAGTTCTTC.